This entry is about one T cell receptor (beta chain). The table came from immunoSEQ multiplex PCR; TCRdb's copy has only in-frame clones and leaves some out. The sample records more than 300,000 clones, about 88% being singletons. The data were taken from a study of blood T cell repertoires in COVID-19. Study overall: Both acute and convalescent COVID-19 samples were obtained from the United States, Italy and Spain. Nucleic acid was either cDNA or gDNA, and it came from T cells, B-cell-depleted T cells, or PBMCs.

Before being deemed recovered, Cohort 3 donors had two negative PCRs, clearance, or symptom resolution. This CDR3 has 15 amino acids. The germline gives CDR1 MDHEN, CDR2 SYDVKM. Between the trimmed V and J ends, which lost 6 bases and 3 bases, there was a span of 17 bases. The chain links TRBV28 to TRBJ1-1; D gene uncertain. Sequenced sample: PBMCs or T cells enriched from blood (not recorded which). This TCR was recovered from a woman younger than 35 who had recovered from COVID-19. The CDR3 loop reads CASRGEGRRDTEAFF. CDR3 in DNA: TGTGCCAGCAGGGGCGAAGGGAGACGGGACACTGAAGCTTTCTTT.